This T cell receptor beta chain comes out of a study of T cell changes during pregnancy in multiple sclerosis. There are 15 residues in the CDR3. The V gene's germline CDR1 is MNHEY and CDR2 SMNVEV (reference sequence). V was clipped by 0 bases and J by 0 bases, with 8 bases between them. Sequencing used immunoSEQ multiplex PCR; TCRdb keeps in-frame clones, though not all of them. This table has tens of thousands of clones, around 91% appearing once. V usage is TRBV27 and J usage is TRBJ1-1; D not certain. The input for sequencing was CD8+ T cells from peripheral blood mononuclear cells, taken in the third trimester of pregnancy. The receptor was isolated from a female donor with multiple sclerosis, enrolled in a pregnancy study. The CDR3 protein is CASSLSVQLNTEAFF. For the CDR3, the DNA is TGTGCCAGCAGTTTATCGGTCCAGTTGAACACTGAAGCTTTCTTT.